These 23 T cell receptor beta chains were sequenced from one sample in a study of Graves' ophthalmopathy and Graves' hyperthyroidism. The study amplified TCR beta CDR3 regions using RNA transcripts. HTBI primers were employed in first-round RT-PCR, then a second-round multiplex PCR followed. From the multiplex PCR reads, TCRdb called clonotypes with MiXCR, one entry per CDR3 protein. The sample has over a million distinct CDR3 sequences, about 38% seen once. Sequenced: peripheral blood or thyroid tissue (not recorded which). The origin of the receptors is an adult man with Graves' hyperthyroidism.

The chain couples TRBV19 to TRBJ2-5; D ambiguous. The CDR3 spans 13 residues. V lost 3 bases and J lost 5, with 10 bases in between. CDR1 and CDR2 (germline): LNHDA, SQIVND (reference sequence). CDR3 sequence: CASSIKWKETQYF. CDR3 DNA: TGTGCCAGTAGTATTAAGTGGAAGGAGACCCAGTACTTC.

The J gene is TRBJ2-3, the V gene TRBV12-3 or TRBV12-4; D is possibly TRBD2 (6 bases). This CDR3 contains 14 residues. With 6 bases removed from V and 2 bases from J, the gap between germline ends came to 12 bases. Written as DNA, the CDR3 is TGTGCCAGCAGATGGGACTTAGACACAGATACGCAGTATTTT. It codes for CASRWDLDTDTQYF.

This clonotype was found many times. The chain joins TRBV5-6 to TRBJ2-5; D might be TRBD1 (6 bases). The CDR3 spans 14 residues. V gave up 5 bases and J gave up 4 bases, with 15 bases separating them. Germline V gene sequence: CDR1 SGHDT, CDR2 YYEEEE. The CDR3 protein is CASSRKQGRETQYF. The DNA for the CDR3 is TGTGCCAGCAGTAGAAAACAGGGACGAGAGACCCAGTACTTC.

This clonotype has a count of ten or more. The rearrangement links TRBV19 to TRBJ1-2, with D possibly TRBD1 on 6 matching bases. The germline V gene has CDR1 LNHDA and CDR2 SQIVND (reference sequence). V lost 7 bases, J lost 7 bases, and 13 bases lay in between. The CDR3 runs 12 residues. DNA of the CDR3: TGTGCCAGTAATACAGGGTTCTCTGGCTACACCTTC. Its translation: CASNTGFSGYTF.

CDR3 loop: CASSLSGRFHEQYF. CDR3 DNA: TGCGCCAGCAGCCTTAGCGGGAGGTTCCACGAGCAGTACTTC. The rearrangement joins TRBV5-1 to TRBJ2-7, with TRBD2 matching 10 bases. V gave up 4 bases and J gave up 5 bases; unmatched junction bases: 6. The CDR3 loop spans 14 amino acids. The germline CDR1 and CDR2 sequences are SGHRS and YFSETQ.

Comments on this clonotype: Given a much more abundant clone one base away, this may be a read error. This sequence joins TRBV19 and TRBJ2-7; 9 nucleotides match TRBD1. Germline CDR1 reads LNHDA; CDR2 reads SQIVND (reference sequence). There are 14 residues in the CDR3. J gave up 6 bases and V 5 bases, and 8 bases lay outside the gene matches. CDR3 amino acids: CASSFLGQGCEQYF. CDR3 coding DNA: TGTGCCAGTAGTTTCCTGGGACAGGGCTGCGAGCAGTACTTC.

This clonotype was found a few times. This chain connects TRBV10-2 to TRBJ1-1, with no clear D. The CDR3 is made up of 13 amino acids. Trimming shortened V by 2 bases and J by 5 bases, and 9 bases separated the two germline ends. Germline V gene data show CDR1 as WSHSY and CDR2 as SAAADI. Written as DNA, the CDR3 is TGCGCCAGCAGTGAGGACGGCATGACTGAAGCTTTCTTT. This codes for CASSEDGMTEAFF.

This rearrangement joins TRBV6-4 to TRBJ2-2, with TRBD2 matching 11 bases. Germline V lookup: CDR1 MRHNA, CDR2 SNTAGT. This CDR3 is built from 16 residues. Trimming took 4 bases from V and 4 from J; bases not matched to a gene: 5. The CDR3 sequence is CASSGAGTSGTGELFF. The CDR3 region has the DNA TGTGCCAGCAGTGGGGCCGGGACTAGCGGCACCGGGGAGCTGTTTTTT.

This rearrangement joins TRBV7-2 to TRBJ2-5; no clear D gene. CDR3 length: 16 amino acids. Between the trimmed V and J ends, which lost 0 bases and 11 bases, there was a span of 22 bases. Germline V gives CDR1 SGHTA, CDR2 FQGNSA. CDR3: CASSLARARGTDTQYF. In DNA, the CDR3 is TGTGCCAGCAGCTTAGCGAGAGCGCGCGGCACAGATACGCAGTACTTC. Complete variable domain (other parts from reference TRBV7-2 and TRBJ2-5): GAGVSQSPSNKVTEKGKDVELRCDPISGHTALYWYRQSLGQGLEFLIYFQGNSAPDKSGLPSDRFSAERTGGSVSTLTIQRTQQEDSAVYLCASSLARARGTDTQYFGPGTRLLVL.

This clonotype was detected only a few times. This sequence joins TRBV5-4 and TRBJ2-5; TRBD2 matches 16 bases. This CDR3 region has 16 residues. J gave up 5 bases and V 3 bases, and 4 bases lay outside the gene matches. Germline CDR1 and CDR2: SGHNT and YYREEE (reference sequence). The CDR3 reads CASSWGLAGGGETQYF. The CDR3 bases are TGTGCCAGCAGCTGGGGACTAGCGGGAGGGGGCGAGACCCAGTACTTC.

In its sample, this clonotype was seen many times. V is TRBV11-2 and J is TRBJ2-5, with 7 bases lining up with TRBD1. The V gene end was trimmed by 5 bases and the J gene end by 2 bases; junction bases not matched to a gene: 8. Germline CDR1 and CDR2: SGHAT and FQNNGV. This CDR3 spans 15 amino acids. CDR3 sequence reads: CASSPKGTVQETQYF. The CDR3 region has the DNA TGTGCCAGCAGCCCAAAGGGGACAGTTCAAGAGACCCAGTACTTC.

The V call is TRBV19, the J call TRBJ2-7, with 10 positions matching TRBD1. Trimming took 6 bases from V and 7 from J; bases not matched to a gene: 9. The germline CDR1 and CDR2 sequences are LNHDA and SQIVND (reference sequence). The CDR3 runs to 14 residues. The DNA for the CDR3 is TGTGCCAGTAGGACCGGGACAGGGGATAAAGAGCAGTACTTC. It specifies CASRTGTGDKEQYF.

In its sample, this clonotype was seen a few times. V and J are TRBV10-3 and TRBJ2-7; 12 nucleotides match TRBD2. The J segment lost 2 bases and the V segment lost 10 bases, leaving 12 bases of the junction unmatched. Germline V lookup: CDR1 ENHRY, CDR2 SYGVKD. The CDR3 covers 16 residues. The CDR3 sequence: CASSRPRTSGTYEQYF. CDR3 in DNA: TGTGCCAGCAGCCGACCTAGGACTAGCGGGACCTACGAGCAGTACTTC.

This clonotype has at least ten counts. The CDR3 is CASSDYAGGNEKLFF. In DNA form, the CDR3 reads TGCGCCAGCAGTGATTATGCAGGGGGGAATGAAAAACTGTTTTTT. The chain links TRBV10-2 to TRBJ1-4, with TRBD1 matching over 7 bases. The germline V gene encodes CDR1 WSHSY and CDR2 SAAADI. The CDR3 runs to 15 residues. J lost 5 bases, V lost 3 bases, and 6 bases had no gene match.

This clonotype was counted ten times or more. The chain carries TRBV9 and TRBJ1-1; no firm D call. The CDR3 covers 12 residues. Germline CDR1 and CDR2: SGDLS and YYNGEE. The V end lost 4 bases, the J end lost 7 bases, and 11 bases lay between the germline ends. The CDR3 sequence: CASSPRNGEAFF. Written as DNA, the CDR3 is TGTGCCAGCAGCCCCCGAAACGGTGAAGCTTTCTTT.

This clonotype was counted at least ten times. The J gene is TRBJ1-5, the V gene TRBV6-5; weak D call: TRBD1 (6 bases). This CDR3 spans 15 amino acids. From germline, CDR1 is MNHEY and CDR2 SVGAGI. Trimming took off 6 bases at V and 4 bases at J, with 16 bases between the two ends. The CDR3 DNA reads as TGTGCCAGCAGCCCACGCGGAGGGGGAAATCAGCCCCAGCATTTT. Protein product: CASSPRGGGNQPQHF.

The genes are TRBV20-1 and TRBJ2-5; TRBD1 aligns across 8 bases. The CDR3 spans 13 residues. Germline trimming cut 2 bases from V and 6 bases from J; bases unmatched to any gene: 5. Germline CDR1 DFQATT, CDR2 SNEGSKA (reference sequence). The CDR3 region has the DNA TGCAGTGCTAGAAAAGGACAGGGAAAGACCCAGTACTTC. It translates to CSARKGQGKTQYF.

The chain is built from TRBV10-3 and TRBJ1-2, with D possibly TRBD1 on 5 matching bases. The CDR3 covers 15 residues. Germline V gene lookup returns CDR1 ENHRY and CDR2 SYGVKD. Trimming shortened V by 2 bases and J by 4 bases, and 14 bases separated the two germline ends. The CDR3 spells CAISEPGRTTYGYTF. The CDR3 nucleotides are TGTGCCATCAGTGAGCCGGGACGGACGACCTATGGCTACACCTTC.

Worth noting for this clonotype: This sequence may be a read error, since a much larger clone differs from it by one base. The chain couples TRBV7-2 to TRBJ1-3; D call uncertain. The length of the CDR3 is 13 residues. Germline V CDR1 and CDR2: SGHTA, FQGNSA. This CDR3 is CASSLAEGNTVYF. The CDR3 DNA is TGTGCCAGCAGCTTAGCGGAAGGAAACACCGTATATTTT.

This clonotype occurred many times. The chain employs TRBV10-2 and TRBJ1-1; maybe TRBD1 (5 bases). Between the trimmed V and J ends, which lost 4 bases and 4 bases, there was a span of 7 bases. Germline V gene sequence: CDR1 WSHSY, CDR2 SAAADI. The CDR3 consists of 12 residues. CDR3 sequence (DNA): TGCGCCAGCAGTGTTCAGGGCACTGAAGCTTTCTTT. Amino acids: CASSVQGTEAFF.

CDR3: CASSWGARYGYTF. The CDR3 DNA sequence: TGTGCCAGCAGCTGGGGGGCTAGGTATGGCTACACCTTC. The chain combines TRBV9 with TRBJ1-2; D is perhaps TRBD1 (6 bases). Germline CDR1 reads SGDLS; CDR2 reads YYNGEE. The CDR3 length is 13 residues. V gave up 4 bases and J gave up 5 bases, with 12 bases separating them.

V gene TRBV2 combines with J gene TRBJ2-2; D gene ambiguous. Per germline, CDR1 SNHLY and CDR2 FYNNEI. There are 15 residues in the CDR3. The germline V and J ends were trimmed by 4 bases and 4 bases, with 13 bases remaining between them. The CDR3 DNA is TGTGCCAGCAGTGGACTTCGGCGATCCACCGGGGAGCTGTTTTTT. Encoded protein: CASSGLRRSTGELFF.

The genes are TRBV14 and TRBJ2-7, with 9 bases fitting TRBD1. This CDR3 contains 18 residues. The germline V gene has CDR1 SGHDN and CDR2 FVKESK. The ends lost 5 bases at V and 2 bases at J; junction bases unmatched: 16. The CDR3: CASSSQGAGTGFAYEQYF. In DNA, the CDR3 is TGTGCCAGCAGCTCTCAGGGGGCCGGGACAGGGTTCGCCTACGAGCAGTACTTC.